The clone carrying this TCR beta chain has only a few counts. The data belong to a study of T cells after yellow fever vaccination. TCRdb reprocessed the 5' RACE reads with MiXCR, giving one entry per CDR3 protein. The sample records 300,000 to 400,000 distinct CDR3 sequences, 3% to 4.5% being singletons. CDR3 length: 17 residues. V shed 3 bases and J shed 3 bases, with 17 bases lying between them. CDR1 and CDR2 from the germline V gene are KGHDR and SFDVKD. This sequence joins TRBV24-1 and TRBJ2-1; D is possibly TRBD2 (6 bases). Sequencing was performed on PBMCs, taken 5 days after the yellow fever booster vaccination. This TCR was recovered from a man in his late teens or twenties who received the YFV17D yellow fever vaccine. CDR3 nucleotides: TGTGCCACCAGTGATACGGCGGCGGGGACCGACTACAATGAGCAGTTCTTC. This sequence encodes CATSDTAAGTDYNEQFF.